Listed below are T cell receptor beta chains from one sample, sequenced in a study of blood T cell repertoires in COVID-19. Method: immunoSEQ multiplex PCR; TCRdb's copy keeps in-frame clones and lacks some. The sample lists 140,000 to 150,000 clones; over 80% were seen once. The sequenced sample was peripheral blood. These receptors all stem from a woman aged 50 to 60 with acute or convalescent COVID-19. CDR3s include the opening cysteine and the closing phenylalanine or tryptophan. The D gene is left open where the match is weak. Size is omitted from some rows. Given values are once, few, many or a class for expanded clones.

abundance: -; j_gene: TRBJ2-1; v_gene: TRBV10-3; d_gene: -; CDR3nt: TGTGCCATCAGGGACCCCCGGGAGGAGCAGTTCTTC; CDR3aa: CAIRDPREEQFF
abundance: -; j_gene: TRBJ2-7; v_gene: TRBV5-6; d_gene: -; CDR3nt: TGTGCCAGCAGGAACCATGAGTACGAGCAGTACTTC; CDR3aa: CASRNHEYEQYF
abundance: -; j_gene: TRBJ2-7; v_gene: TRBV6-6; d_gene: TRBD2; CDR3nt: TGTGCCAGCATAGCGGGCGCGTCCCACGAGCAGTACTTC; CDR3aa: CASIAGASHEQYF
abundance: -; j_gene: TRBJ1-2; v_gene: TRBV2; d_gene: -; CDR3nt: TGTGCCAGCAGTGATAACGGGGATCGAGGCTACACCTTC; CDR3aa: CASSDNGDRGYTF
abundance: -; j_gene: TRBJ1-2; v_gene: TRBV5-1; d_gene: -; CDR3nt: TGCGCCAGCAGCTTGTATCAGGGGACCTATGGCTACACCTTC; CDR3aa: CASSLYQGTYGYTF
abundance: -; j_gene: TRBJ1-5; v_gene: TRBV19; d_gene: -; CDR3nt: TGTGCCAGTATCACCAGGGGTGAAGGTCAGCCCCAGCATTTT; CDR3aa: CASITRGEGQPQHF
abundance: -; j_gene: TRBJ2-2; v_gene: TRBV24-1; d_gene: -; CDR3nt: TGTGCCACCAGTGATCCGAAACAGGGGAACACCGGGGAGCTGTTTTTT; CDR3aa: CATSDPKQGNTGELFF
abundance: -; j_gene: TRBJ2-7; v_gene: TRBV3-1/TRBV3-2; d_gene: TRBD2; CDR3nt: TGTGCCAGCAGCCAAGATCGAGACGGGGGGGCCATTGGCGAGCAGTACTTC; CDR3aa: CASSQDRDGGAIGEQYF
abundance: -; j_gene: TRBJ1-1; v_gene: TRBV19; d_gene: -; CDR3nt: TGTGCCAGTAGTATCAGACAGGTCACTGAAGCTTTCTTT; CDR3aa: CASSIRQVTEAFF
abundance: -; j_gene: TRBJ2-2; v_gene: TRBV6-1; d_gene: -; CDR3nt: TGTGCCAGCAGTGTAATGGGGGCGGCGAGCACCGGGGAGCTGTTTTTT; CDR3aa: CASSVMGAASTGELFF
abundance: -; j_gene: TRBJ1-1; v_gene: TRBV6-5; d_gene: -; CDR3nt: TGTGCCAGCAGTTATGGAGAGTACACTGAAGCTTTCTTT; CDR3aa: CASSYGEYTEAFF
abundance: -; j_gene: TRBJ2-3; v_gene: TRBV6-2/TRBV6-3; d_gene: -; CDR3nt: TGTGCCAGCAGCGATGGCCGGGGCGGGGGACAATCAGATACGCAGTATTTT; CDR3aa: CASSDGRGGGQSDTQYF
abundance: -; j_gene: TRBJ2-7; v_gene: TRBV4-1; d_gene: TRBD1; CDR3nt: TGCGCCAGCAGCAGGGACAGGGCCTACGAGCAGTACTTC; CDR3aa: CASSRDRAYEQYF
abundance: -; j_gene: TRBJ1-5; v_gene: TRBV11-2; d_gene: TRBD1; CDR3nt: TGTGCCAGCAGCGAACAGGGGCCCAATCAGCCCCAGCATTTT; CDR3aa: CASSEQGPNQPQHF
abundance: few; j_gene: TRBJ1-5; v_gene: TRBV7-9; d_gene: -; CDR3nt: TGTGCCAGCAGCTGGGGGGGCACGGACAATCAGCCCCAGCATTTT; CDR3aa: CASSWGGTDNQPQHF
abundance: -; j_gene: TRBJ2-1; v_gene: TRBV7-9; d_gene: TRBD2; CDR3nt: TGTGCCAGCAGCCCGGGGGTAGCGGGGGGACCTAATAATGAGCAGTTCTTC; CDR3aa: CASSPGVAGGPNNEQFF
abundance: -; j_gene: TRBJ2-3; v_gene: TRBV19; d_gene: -; CDR3nt: TGTGCCAGTAGCCAGGGAACAGATACGCAGTATTTT; CDR3aa: CASSQGTDTQYF
abundance: -; j_gene: TRBJ2-7; v_gene: TRBV19; d_gene: -; CDR3nt: TGTGCCAGTAGTATCCCTAATTCCTACGAGCAGTACTTC; CDR3aa: CASSIPNSYEQYF
abundance: -; j_gene: TRBJ2-7; v_gene: TRBV24-1; d_gene: TRBD1; CDR3nt: TGTGCCACCAGTGAGATACCGGGACAGGGGCTTGGTGAGCAGTACTTC; CDR3aa: CATSEIPGQGLGEQYF
abundance: -; j_gene: TRBJ1-2; v_gene: TRBV5-5; d_gene: -; CDR3nt: TGTGCCAGCAGCTTGGACACTAACTATGGCTACACCTTC; CDR3aa: CASSLDTNYGYTF
abundance: -; j_gene: TRBJ2-7; v_gene: TRBV6-6; d_gene: TRBD1; CDR3nt: TGTGCCAGCAAACCTGGACAGGGCTCAACCTACGAGCAGTACTTC; CDR3aa: CASKPGQGSTYEQYF
abundance: -; j_gene: TRBJ1-3; v_gene: TRBV5-6; d_gene: -; CDR3nt: TGTGCCAGCAGCTTGGTGGCAGGCGGAAACACCATATATTTT; CDR3aa: CASSLVAGGNTIYF
abundance: -; j_gene: TRBJ1-3; v_gene: TRBV29-1; d_gene: -; CDR3nt: TGCAGCGCCGTATCCGGGACTTCAAACACCATATATTTT; CDR3aa: CSAVSGTSNTIYF
abundance: -; j_gene: TRBJ2-3; v_gene: TRBV6-6; d_gene: -; CDR3nt: TGTGCCAGCAGTCCCCTGAGGGGGGGCGGAACAGATACGCAGTATTTT; CDR3aa: CASSPLRGGGTDTQYF
abundance: -; j_gene: TRBJ1-1; v_gene: TRBV5-1; d_gene: -; CDR3nt: TGCGCCAGTGGGGCAGGGGACACTGAAGCTTTCTTT; CDR3aa: CASGAGDTEAFF
abundance: -; j_gene: TRBJ1-3; v_gene: TRBV3-1/TRBV3-2; d_gene: -; CDR3nt: TGTGCCAGCAGCTTGGGGGGGTCTGGAAACACCATATATTTT; CDR3aa: CASSLGGSGNTIYF
abundance: -; j_gene: TRBJ2-1; v_gene: TRBV5-1; d_gene: -; CDR3nt: TGCGCCAGCAGCTTTGACACCAACAATGAGCAGTTCTTC; CDR3aa: CASSFDTNNEQFF
abundance: -; j_gene: TRBJ2-1; v_gene: TRBV5-1; d_gene: TRBD2; CDR3nt: TGCGCCAGCAGCTTCGGGCGGGAGTACGTCAATGAGCAGTTCTTC; CDR3aa: CASSFGREYVNEQFF
abundance: few; j_gene: TRBJ2-1; v_gene: TRBV7-3; d_gene: TRBD2; CDR3nt: TGTGCCAGCAGCCGAAACGGGCTAGCGGGTCTTAACAATGAGCAGTTCTTC; CDR3aa: CASSRNGLAGLNNEQFF
abundance: -; j_gene: TRBJ1-1; v_gene: TRBV6-5; d_gene: -; CDR3nt: TGTGCCAGCAGTTACCGTCCCGGCGGGGGCAGGACTGAAGCTTTCTTT; CDR3aa: CASSYRPGGGRTEAFF
abundance: -; j_gene: TRBJ2-4; v_gene: TRBV6-5; d_gene: -; CDR3nt: TGTGCCAGCAGGCCCGGGACTGGCAAATTTTACTTC; CDR3aa: CASRPGTGKFYF
abundance: -; j_gene: TRBJ2-7; v_gene: TRBV5-6; d_gene: TRBD2; CDR3nt: TGTGCCAGTGGCGCGGGGGGACGCACCTACGAGCAGTACTTC; CDR3aa: CASGAGGRTYEQYF
abundance: -; j_gene: TRBJ1-1; v_gene: TRBV3-1/TRBV3-2; d_gene: -; CDR3nt: TGTGCCAGCAGCCCCCACCCCCCAGGAGGCCCTATGCGGGAGGAAGCTTTCTTT; CDR3aa: CASSPHPPGGPMREEAFF
abundance: -; j_gene: TRBJ1-4; v_gene: TRBV5-1; d_gene: -; CDR3nt: TGCGCCAGCAGCTTGGCCCAGCGGAATGAAAAACTGTTTTTT; CDR3aa: CASSLAQRNEKLFF
abundance: once; j_gene: TRBJ1-2; v_gene: TRBV7-2; d_gene: TRBD1; CDR3nt: TGTGCCAGCAGCCCGGACAGGGTTGCGGAGGGGGATGGCTACACCTTC; CDR3aa: CASSPDRVAEGDGYTF
abundance: few; j_gene: TRBJ1-5; v_gene: TRBV7-9; d_gene: TRBD1; CDR3nt: TGTGCCAGCAGTGGGGACAGGGGCAGCAATCAGCCCCAGCATTTT; CDR3aa: CASSGDRGSNQPQHF
abundance: -; j_gene: TRBJ2-7; v_gene: TRBV10-2; d_gene: TRBD2; CDR3nt: TGCGCCAGCAGTGAGTCGGGTCTTATTAGCGGGATATACGAGCAGTACTTC; CDR3aa: CASSESGLISGIYEQYF
abundance: -; j_gene: TRBJ2-2; v_gene: TRBV11-2; d_gene: TRBD1; CDR3nt: TGTGCCAGCAGTTTTGACAGGGGGCCCGGGGAGCTGTTTTTT; CDR3aa: CASSFDRGPGELFF
abundance: -; j_gene: TRBJ2-3; v_gene: TRBV24-1; d_gene: TRBD2; CDR3nt: TGTGCCACCAGCGCCTTGGGAACTAGCGGGGGACGGCCAGATACGCAGTATTTT; CDR3aa: CATSALGTSGGRPDTQYF
abundance: -; j_gene: TRBJ2-1; v_gene: TRBV10-3; d_gene: TRBD2; CDR3nt: TGTGCCATCAGAGATAGCGGGAGGGCCCGAAATGAGCAGTTCTTC; CDR3aa: CAIRDSGRARNEQFF
abundance: -; j_gene: TRBJ2-1; v_gene: TRBV24-1; d_gene: -; CDR3nt: TGTGCCACCAGTGATGGCGGTTACAATGAGTTGTTCTTC; CDR3aa: CATSDGGYNELFF
abundance: -; j_gene: TRBJ1-5; v_gene: TRBV19; d_gene: TRBD1; CDR3nt: TGTGCCAGTAGTACCCCGGGACAGTATAGCAATCAGCCCCAGCATTTT; CDR3aa: CASSTPGQYSNQPQHF
abundance: -; j_gene: TRBJ1-5; v_gene: TRBV6-5; d_gene: TRBD1; CDR3nt: TGTGCCAGCAGTCTCCGACAGGGGAGTCAGCCCCAGCATTTT; CDR3aa: CASSLRQGSQPQHF